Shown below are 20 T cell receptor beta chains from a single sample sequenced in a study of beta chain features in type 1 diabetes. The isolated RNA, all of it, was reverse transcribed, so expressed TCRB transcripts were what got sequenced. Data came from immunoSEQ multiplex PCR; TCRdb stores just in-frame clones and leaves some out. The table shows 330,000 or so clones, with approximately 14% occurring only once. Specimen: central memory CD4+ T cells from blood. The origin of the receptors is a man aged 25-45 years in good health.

The CDR3 spells CASSQDRLFEKLFF. The CDR3 DNA sequence: TGCGCCAGCAGCCAGGACAGGTTGTTTGAAAAACTGTTTTTT. The chain carries TRBV4-3 and TRBJ1-4, with 7 bases identical to TRBD1. V was clipped by 3 bases and J by 7 bases; unmatched bases: 5. Germline loops: CDR1 LGHNA, CDR2 YSLEER. The CDR3 covers 14 residues.

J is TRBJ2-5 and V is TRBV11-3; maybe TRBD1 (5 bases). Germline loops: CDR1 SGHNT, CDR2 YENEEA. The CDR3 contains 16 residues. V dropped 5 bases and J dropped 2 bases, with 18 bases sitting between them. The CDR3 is CASSRSLPTGQETQYF. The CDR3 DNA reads TGTGCCAGCAGCCGTTCCCTGCCTACAGGTCAAGAGACCCAGTACTTC. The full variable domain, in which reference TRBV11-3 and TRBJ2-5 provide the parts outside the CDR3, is EAGVVQSPRYKIIEKKQPVAFWCNPISGHNTLYWYLQNLGQGPELLIRYENEEAVDDSQLPKDRFSAERLKGVDSTLKIQPAELGDSAVYLCASSRSLPTGQETQYFGPGTRLLVL.

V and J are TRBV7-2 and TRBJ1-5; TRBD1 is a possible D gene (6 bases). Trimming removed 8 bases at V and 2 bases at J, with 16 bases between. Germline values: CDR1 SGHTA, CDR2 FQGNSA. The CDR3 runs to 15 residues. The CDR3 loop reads CASRYREGGNQPQHF. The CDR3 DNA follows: TGTGCCAGCCGATACAGGGAAGGGGGCAATCAGCCCCAGCATTTT.

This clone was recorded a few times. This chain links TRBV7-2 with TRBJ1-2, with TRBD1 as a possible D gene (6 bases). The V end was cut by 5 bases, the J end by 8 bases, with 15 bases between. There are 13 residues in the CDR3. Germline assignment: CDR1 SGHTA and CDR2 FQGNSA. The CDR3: CASSPTGYRGYTF. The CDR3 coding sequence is TGTGCCAGCAGCCCAACAGGGTACCGCGGCTACACCTTC.

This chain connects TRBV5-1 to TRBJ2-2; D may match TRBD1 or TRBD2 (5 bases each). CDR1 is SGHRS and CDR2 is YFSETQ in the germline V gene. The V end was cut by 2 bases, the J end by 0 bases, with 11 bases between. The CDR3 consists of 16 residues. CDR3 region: CASSFTGTPNTGELFF. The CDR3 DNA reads TGCGCCAGCAGCTTCACCGGGACGCCGAACACCGGGGAGCTGTTTTTT.

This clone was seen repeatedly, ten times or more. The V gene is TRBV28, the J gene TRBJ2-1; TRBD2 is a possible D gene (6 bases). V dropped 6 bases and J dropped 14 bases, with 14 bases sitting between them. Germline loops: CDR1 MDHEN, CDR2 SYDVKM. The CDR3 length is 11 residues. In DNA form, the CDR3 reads TGTGCCAGCAGAGCTAGCGTCCCTGAGTTCTTC. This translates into CASRASVPEFF.

Here the CDR3 reads CASSPPSGTTYGYTF. The CDR3 DNA is TGCGCCAGCAGCCCACCCTCCGGGACAACCTATGGCTACACCTTC. The V call is TRBV5-1, the J call TRBJ1-2; perhaps TRBD1 as D (6 bases). The CDR3 runs to 15 residues. The germline V gene encodes CDR1 SGHRS and CDR2 YFSETQ. Trimming shortened V by 4 bases and J by 4 bases, and 17 bases separated the two germline ends.

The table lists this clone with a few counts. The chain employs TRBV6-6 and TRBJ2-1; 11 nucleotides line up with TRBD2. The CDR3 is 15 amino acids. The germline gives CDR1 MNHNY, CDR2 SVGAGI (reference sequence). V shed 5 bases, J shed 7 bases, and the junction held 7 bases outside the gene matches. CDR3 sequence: CASSQLAGDLNEQFF. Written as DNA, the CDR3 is TGTGCCAGCAGTCAACTAGCGGGAGATTTAAATGAGCAGTTCTTC.

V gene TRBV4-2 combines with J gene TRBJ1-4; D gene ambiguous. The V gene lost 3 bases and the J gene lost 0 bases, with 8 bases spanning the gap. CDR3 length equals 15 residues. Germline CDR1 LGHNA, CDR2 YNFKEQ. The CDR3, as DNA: TGTGCCAGCAGCCAGAAGGGAGCAACTAATGAAAAACTGTTTTTT. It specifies CASSQKGATNEKLFF.

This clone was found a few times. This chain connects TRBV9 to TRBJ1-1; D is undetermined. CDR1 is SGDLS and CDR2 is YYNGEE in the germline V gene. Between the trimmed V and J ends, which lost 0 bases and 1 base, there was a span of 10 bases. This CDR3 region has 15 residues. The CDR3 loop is CASSVGSKGNTEAFF. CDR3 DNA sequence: TGTGCCAGCAGCGTAGGTTCAAAGGGGAACACTGAAGCTTTCTTT. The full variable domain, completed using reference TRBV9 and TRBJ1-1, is DSGVTQTPKHLITATGQRVTLRCSPRSGDLSVYWYQQSLDQGLQFLIQYYNGEERAKGNILERFSAQQFPDLHSELNLSSLELGDSALYFCASSVGSKGNTEAFFGQGTRLTVV.

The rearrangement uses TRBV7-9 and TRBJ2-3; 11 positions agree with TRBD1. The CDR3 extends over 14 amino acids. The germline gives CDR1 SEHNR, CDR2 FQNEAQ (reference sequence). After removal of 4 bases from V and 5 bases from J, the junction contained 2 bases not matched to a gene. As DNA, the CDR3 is TGTGCCAGCAGCTCAGGGACAGGGGGAGATACGCAGTATTTT. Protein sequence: CASSSGTGGDTQYF.

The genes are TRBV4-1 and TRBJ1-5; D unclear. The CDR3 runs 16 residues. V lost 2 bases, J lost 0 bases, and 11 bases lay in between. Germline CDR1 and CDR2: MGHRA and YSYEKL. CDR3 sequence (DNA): TGCGCCAGCAGCCAATCCCCCACTTATAGCAATCAGCCCCAGCATTTT. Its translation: CASSQSPTYSNQPQHF.

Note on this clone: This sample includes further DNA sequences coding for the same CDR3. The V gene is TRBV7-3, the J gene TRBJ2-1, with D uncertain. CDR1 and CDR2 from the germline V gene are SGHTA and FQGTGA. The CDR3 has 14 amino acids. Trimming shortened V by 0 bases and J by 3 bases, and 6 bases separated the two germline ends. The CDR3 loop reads CASSLTRDYNEQFF. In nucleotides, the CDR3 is TGTGCCAGCAGCTTAACAAGGGACTACAATGAGCAGTTCTTC.

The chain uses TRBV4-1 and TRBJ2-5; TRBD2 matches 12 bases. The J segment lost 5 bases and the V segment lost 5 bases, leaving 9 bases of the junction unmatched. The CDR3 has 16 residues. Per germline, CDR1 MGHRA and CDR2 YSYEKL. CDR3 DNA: TGCGCCAGCAGCGCCCGACTAGCGGGAGTTCGGGAGACCCAGTACTTC. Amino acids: CASSARLAGVRETQYF.

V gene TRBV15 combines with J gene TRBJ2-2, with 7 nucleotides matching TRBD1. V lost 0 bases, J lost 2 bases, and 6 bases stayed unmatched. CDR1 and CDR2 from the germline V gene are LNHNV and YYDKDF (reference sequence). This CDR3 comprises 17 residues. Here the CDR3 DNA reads TGTGCCACCAGCAGAGACCTGACAGGGAGAAACACCGGGGAGCTGTTTTTT. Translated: CATSRDLTGRNTGELFF.

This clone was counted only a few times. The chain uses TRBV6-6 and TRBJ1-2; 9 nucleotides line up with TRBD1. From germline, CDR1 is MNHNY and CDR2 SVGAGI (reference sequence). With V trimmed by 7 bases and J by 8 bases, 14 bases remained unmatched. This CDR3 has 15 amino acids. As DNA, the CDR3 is TGTGCCAGCACCCAGGGACAGGGTAACAAACAGGGCTACACCTTC. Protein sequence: CASTQGQGNKQGYTF.

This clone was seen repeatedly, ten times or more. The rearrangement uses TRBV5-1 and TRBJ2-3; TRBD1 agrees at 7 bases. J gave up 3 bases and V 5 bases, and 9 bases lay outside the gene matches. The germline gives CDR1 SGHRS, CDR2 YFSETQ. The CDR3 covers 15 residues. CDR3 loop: CASRLTGTETDTQYF. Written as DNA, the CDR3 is TGCGCCAGCAGACTCACCGGGACAGAGACAGATACGCAGTATTTT.

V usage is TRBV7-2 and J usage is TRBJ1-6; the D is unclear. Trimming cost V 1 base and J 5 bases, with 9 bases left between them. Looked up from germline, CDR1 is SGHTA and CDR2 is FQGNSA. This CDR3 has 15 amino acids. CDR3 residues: CASSLDLNHNSPLHF. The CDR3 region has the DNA TGTGCCAGCAGCTTAGACCTGAACCATAATTCACCCCTCCACTTT.

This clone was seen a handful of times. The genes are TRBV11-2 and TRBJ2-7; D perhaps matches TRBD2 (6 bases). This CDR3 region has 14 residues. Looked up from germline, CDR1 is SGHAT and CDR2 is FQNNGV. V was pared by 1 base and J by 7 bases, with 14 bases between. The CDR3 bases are TGTGCCAGCAGCTTAGTTAGCGGCAGCGCTGAGCAGTACTTC. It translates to CASSLVSGSAEQYF.

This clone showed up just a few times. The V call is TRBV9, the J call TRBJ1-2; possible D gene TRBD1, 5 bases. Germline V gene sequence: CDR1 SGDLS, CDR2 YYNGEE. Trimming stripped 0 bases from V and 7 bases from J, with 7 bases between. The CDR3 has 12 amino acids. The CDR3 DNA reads TGTGCCAGCAGCGTAGTGGGGGGTGGCTACACCTTC. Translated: CASSVVGGGYTF.